The next 13 T cell receptor beta chains were all read from a single sample in a study of T cells after yellow fever vaccination. From the 5' RACE reads, TCRdb called clonotypes with MiXCR, one entry per CDR3 protein. There are some 350,000 distinct CDR3 sequences in the sample; around 6.5% occur only once, and 15% lies in the top ten. This material consisted of PBMCs, taken 5 days after the yellow fever booster vaccination. These receptors originate from a man aged 25 to 40 who received the YFV17D yellow fever vaccine.

This clonotype has just a few counts. The CDR3: CASSPTVGWGETQYF. The CDR3 DNA is TGTGCCAGCAGCCCAACGGTGGGGTGGGGAGAGACCCAGTACTTC. The chain uses TRBV7-2 and TRBJ2-5; D ambiguous. Germline V gene sequence: CDR1 SGHTA, CDR2 FQGNSA. This CDR3 comprises 15 residues. The V and J ends lost 5 bases and 4 bases respectively, with 17 bases between them.

This clonotype was seen more than once but under ten times. V and J are TRBV10-3 and TRBJ2-7; 10 nucleotides agree with TRBD1. V dropped 8 bases and J dropped 4; count of bases not matched to a gene: 5. The CDR3 runs to 13 residues. Germline CDR1 reads ENHRY; CDR2 reads SYGVKD. The DNA for the CDR3 is TGTGCCATCGGAGGACAGGGGGTGTACGAGCAGTACTTC. This translates into CAIGGQGVYEQYF.

There are a few counts of this clonotype. The rearrangement uses TRBV12-3 or TRBV12-4 and TRBJ2-3; TRBD2 aligns across 13 bases. This CDR3 contains 16 residues. V was clipped by 3 bases and J by 6 bases; unmatched bases: 6. In DNA form, the CDR3 reads TGTGCCAGCAGTTTTGGACTAGCGGGAGTCTCGGATACGCAGTATTTT. Translated: CASSFGLAGVSDTQYF.

This clonotype was seen ten or more times. The chain links TRBV29-1 to TRBJ2-7; 8 bases line up with TRBD2. The CDR3 spans 14 residues. CDR1 is SQVTM and CDR2 is ANQGSEA in the germline V gene. V was clipped by 4 bases and J by 3 bases; unmatched bases: 8. The CDR3 coding sequence is TGCAGCGTTGTATTAGCGGGAACGGTCTACGAGCAGTACTTC. This translates into CSVVLAGTVYEQYF.

This clonotype has only a few counts. This rearrangement joins TRBV20-1 to TRBJ2-3; TRBD2 is a possible D gene (6 bases). The germline V and J ends were trimmed by 3 bases and 2 bases, with 15 bases remaining between them. Germline CDR1 and CDR2: DFQATT and SNEGSKA (reference sequence). The CDR3 has 15 residues. The CDR3 DNA is TGCAGTGCTAGTCCGATGGCGGGAACCACAGATACGCAGTATTTT. This codes for CSASPMAGTTDTQYF.

This clonotype was counted many times. The chain links TRBV10-2 to TRBJ2-7, with D perhaps matching TRBD1 or TRBD2 (5 bases each). Germline assignment: CDR1 WSHSY and CDR2 SAAADI. Trimming pared 5 bases from V and 6 bases from J, leaving 17 bases between. This CDR3 has 14 residues. CDR3 region: CASSLEGRDPEQYF. The DNA for the CDR3 is TGCGCCAGCAGTCTCGAGGGCAGGGACCCCGAGCAGTACTTC.

The chain is built from TRBV20-1 and TRBJ2-7; D is unclear. Looked up from germline, CDR1 is DFQATT and CDR2 is SNEGSKA (reference sequence). The CDR3 contains 15 residues. The ends were cut back, 7 bases at V and 2 bases at J, with 21 bases in the middle. This CDR3 reads CSVRRRVLGTYEQYF. CDR3 DNA sequence: TGCAGTGTGAGGCGGAGAGTCTTAGGGACCTACGAGCAGTACTTC.

In this sample, this clonotype turned up many times. This chain links TRBV5-1 with TRBJ2-3; a weak D match, TRBD2 (5 bases). CDR1 and CDR2 from the germline V gene are SGHRS and YFSETQ. The CDR3 spans 15 residues. V shed 0 bases and J shed 3 bases, with 11 bases lying between them. CDR3 residues: CASSLAGVRTDTQYF. The CDR3 DNA reads as TGCGCCAGCAGCTTGGCCGGGGTTCGGACAGATACGCAGTATTTT.

This clonotype was seen at least ten times. This chain joins TRBV7-3 and TRBJ2-1, with D unclear. The V gene lost 1 base and the J gene lost 5 bases, with 6 bases spanning the gap. CDR1 and CDR2 from the germline V gene are SGHTA and FQGTGA. The CDR3 length is 13 residues. The DNA of the CDR3 is TGTGCCAGCAGCTTAAGTTCCGACAATGAGCAGTTCTTC. It translates to CASSLSSDNEQFF.

The V gene is TRBV3-1, the J gene TRBJ2-5; D perhaps matches TRBD2 (5 bases). The CDR3 loop spans 13 amino acids. V lost 2 bases to trimming and J lost 7 bases, with 11 bases between them. Germline V lookup: CDR1 LGHDT, CDR2 YNNKEL (reference sequence). CDR3: CASSQLHAGTQYF. The CDR3 DNA reads TGTGCCAGCAGCCAACTTCACGCGGGGACCCAGTACTTC.

This clonotype was detected many times. V and J are TRBV29-1 and TRBJ1-2; D is uncertain. In germline, CDR1 is SQVTM, CDR2 ANQGSEA. V was trimmed by 2 bases and J by 6 bases, leaving 10 bases between them. The CDR3 contains 12 residues. DNA for the CDR3: TGCAGCGTTGAAAGAACAAGAGATGGCTACACCTTC. Its translation is CSVERTRDGYTF.

The CDR3: CASSLDGYITSGGYTF. The CDR3 DNA is TGTGCCAGCAGCTTGGACGGCTACATCACGTCGGGGGGCTACACCTTC. The V gene is TRBV7-8, the J gene TRBJ1-2; D gene ambiguous. The germline gives CDR1 SGHVS, CDR2 FQNEAQ. The V end lost 3 bases, the J end lost 8 bases, and 22 bases lay between the germline ends. The CDR3 length is 16 residues. Supplemented by reference TRBV7-8 and TRBJ1-2, the full variable domain reads GAGVSQSPRYKVAKRGQDVALRCDPISGHVSLFWYQQALGQGPEFLTYFQNEAQLDKSGLPSDRFFAERPEGSVSTLKIQRTQQEDSAVYLCASSLDGYITSGGYTFGSGTRLTVV.

The chain links TRBV4-3 to TRBJ2-1, with 7 bases aligning to TRBD2. CDR1 LGHNA and CDR2 YSLEER come from the germline V gene. CDR3 length: 15 residues. With V trimmed by 0 bases and J by 6 bases, 5 bases remained unmatched. CDR3 bases: TGCGCCAGCAGCCAAGAAGGCGGGAGCAGCAATGAGCAGTTCTTC. It translates to CASSQEGGSSNEQFF.